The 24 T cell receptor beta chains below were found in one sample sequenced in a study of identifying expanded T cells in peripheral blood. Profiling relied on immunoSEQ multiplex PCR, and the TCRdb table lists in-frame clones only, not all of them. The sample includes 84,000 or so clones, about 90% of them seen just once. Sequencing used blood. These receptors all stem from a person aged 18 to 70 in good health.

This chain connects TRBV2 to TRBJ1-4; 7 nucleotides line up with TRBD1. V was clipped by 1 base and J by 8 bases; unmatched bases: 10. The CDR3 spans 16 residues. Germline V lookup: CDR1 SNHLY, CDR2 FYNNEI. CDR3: CASSEGVPGQTEKLFF. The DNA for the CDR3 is TGTGCCAGCAGTGAAGGAGTCCCGGGACAGACCGAAAAACTGTTTTTT. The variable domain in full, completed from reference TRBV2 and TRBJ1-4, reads EPEVTQTPSHQVTQMGQEVILRCVPISNHLYFYWYRQILGQKVEFLVSFYNNEISEKSEIFDDQFSVERPDGSNFTLKIRSTKLEDSAMYFCASSEGVPGQTEKLFFGSGTQLSVL.

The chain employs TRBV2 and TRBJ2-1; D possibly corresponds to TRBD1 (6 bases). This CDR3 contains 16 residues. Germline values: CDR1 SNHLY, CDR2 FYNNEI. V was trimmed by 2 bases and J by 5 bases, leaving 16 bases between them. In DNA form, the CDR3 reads TGTGCCAGCAGTGAATGGGGTGGGACAAGTGACAATGAGCAGTTCTTC. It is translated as CASSEWGGTSDNEQFF. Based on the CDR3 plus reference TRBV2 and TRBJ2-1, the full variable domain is EPEVTQTPSHQVTQMGQEVILRCVPISNHLYFYWYRQILGQKVEFLVSFYNNEISEKSEIFDDQFSVERPDGSNFTLKIRSTKLEDSAMYFCASSEWGGTSDNEQFFGPGTRLTVL.

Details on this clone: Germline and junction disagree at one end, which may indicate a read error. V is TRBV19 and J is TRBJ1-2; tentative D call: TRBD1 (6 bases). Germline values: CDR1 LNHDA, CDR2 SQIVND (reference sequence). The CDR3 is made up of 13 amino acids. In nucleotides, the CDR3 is TGTGCCAGTAGTCCTCCAGGGGACACCCTTTACTGCTTC. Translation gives CASSPPGDTLYCF.

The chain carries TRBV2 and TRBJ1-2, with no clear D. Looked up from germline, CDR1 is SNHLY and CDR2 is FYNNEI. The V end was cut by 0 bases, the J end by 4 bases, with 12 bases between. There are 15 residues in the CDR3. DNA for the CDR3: TGTGCCAGCAGTGAAGCCAGGACTTCGGGCTATGGCTACACCTTC. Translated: CASSEARTSGYGYTF.

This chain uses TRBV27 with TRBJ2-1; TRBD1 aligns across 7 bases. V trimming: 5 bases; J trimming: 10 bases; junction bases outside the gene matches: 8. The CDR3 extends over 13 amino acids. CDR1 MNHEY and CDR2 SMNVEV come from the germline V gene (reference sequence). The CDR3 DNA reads TGTGCCAGCAGTCCCGGGACAGTGGGGGAGCAGTTCTTC. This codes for CASSPGTVGEQFF.

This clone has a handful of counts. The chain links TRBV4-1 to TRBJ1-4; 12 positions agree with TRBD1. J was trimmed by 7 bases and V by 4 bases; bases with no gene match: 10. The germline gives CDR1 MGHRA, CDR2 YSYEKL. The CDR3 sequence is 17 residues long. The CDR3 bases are TGCGCCAGCAGCCCTGGGACAGGGGGCCGGCGCGTTGAAAAACTGTTTTTT. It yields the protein CASSPGTGGRRVEKLFF.

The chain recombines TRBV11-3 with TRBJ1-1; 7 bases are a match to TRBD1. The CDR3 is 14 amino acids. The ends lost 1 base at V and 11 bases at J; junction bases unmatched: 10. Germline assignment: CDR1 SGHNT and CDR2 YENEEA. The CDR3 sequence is CASSLGTGTFSAFF. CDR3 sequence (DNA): TGTGCCAGCAGCTTAGGGACAGGTACTTTTTCCGCTTTCTTT.

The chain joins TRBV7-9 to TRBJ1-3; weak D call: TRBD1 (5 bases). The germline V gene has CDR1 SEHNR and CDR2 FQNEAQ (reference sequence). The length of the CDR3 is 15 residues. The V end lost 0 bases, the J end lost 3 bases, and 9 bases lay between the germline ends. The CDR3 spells CASSLAGVFGNTIYF. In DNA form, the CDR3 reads TGTGCCAGCAGCTTAGCAGGGGTTTTTGGAAACACCATATATTTT.

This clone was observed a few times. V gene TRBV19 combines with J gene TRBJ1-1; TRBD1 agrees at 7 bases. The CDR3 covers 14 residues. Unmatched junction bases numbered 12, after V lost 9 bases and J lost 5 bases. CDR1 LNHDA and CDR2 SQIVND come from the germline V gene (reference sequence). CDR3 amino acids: CASFHRGWGTEAFF. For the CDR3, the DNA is TGTGCCAGCTTTCACAGGGGATGGGGGACTGAAGCTTTCTTT.

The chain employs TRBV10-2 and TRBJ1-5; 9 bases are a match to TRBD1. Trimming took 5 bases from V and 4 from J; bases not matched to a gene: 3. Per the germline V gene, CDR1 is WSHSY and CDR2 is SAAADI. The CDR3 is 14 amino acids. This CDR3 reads CASSQQGANQPQHF. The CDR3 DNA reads TGCGCCAGCAGTCAACAGGGGGCGAATCAGCCCCAGCATTTT.

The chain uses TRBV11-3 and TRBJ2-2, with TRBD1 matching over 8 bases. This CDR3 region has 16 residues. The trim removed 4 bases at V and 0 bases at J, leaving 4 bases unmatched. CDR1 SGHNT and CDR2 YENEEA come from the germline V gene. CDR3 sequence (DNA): TGTGCCAGCAGCTCCCCGGACAGGGCGAACACCGGGGAGCTGTTTTTT. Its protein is CASSSPDRANTGELFF.

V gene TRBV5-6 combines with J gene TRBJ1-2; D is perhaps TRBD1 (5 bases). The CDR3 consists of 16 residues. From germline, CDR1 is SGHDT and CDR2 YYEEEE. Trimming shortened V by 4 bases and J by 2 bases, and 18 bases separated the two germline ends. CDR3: CASSENTGTGNYGYTF. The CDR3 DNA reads TGTGCCAGCAGCGAAAATACCGGGACGGGAAACTATGGCTACACCTTC.

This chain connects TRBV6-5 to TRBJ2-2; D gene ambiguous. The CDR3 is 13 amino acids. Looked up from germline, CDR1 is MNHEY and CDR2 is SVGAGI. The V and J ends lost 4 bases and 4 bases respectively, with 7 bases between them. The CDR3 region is CASSLGGTGELFF. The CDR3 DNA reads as TGTGCCAGCAGTTTGGGTGGCACCGGGGAGCTGTTTTTT.

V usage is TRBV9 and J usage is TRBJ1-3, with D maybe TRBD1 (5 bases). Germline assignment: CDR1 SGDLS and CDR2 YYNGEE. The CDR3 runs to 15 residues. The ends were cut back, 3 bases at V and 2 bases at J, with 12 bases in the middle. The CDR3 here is CASSAGQMAGNTIYF. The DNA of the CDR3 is TGTGCCAGCAGCGCCGGACAAATGGCTGGAAACACCATATATTTT. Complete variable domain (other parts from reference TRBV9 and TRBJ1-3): DSGVTQTPKHLITATGQRVTLRCSPRSGDLSVYWYQQSLDQGLQFLIQYYNGEERAKGNILERFSAQQFPDLHSELNLSSLELGDSALYFCASSAGQMAGNTIYFGEGSWLTVV.

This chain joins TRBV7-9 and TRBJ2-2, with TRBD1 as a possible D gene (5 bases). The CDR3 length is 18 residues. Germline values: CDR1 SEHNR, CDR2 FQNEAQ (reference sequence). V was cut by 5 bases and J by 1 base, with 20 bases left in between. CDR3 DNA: TGTGCCAGCAGCAAAAGTACAGGCCAGATAGGGAACACCGGGGAGCTGTTTTTT. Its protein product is CASSKSTGQIGNTGELFF.

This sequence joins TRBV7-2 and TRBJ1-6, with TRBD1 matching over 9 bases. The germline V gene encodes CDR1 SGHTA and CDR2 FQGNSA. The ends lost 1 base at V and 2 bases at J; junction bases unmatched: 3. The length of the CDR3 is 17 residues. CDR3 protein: CASSLGDRVPYNSPLHF. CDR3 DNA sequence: TGTGCCAGCAGCTTAGGGGACAGGGTGCCCTATAATTCACCCCTCCACTTT.

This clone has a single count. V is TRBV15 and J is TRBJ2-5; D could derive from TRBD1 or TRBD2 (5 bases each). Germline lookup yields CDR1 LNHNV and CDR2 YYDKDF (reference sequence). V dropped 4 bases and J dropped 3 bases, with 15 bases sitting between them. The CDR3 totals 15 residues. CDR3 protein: CATSTNRGVEETQYF. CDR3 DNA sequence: TGTGCCACCAGCACTAATAGGGGAGTTGAAGAGACCCAGTACTTC.

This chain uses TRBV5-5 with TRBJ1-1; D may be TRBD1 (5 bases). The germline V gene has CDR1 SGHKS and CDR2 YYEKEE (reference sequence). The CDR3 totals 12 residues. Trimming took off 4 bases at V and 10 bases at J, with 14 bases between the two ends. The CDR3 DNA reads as TGTGCCAGCAGCCTGCAGGGTCTCGGAGCTTTCTTT. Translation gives CASSLQGLGAFF. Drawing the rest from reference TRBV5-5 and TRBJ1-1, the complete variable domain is DAGVTQSPTHLIKTRGQQVTLRCSPISGHKSVSWYQQVLGQGPQFIFQYYEKEERGRGNFPDRFSARQFPNYSSELNVNALLLGDSALYLCASSLQGLGAFFGQGTRLTVV.

CDR3 bases: TGTGCCAGCAGCTCCTACGACTCCCGGACCACTGAAGCTTTCTTT. Amino acid sequence: CASSSYDSRTTEAFF. The V call is TRBV7-9, the J call TRBJ1-1; D call uncertain. The CDR3 spans 15 residues. With 4 bases removed from V and 4 bases from J, the gap between germline ends came to 16 bases. CDR1 is SEHNR and CDR2 is FQNEAQ in the germline V gene (reference sequence).

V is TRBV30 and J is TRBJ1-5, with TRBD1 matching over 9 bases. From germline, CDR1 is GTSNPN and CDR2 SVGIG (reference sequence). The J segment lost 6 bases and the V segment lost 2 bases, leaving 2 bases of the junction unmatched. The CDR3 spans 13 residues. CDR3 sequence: CAWSTGGVQPQHF. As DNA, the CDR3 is TGTGCCTGGAGTACAGGGGGCGTTCAGCCCCAGCATTTT.

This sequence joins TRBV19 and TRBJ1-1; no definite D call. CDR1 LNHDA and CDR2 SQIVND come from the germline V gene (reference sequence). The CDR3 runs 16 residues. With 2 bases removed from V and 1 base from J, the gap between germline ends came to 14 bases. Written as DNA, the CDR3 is TGTGCCAGTAGTATATTTAAGGGTGCGGCGAACACTGAAGCTTTCTTT. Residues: CASSIFKGAANTEAFF.

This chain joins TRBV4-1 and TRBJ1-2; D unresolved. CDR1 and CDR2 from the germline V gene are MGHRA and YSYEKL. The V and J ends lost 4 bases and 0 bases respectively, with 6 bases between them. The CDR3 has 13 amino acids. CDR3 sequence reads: CASSPGTNYGYTF. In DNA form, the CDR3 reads TGCGCCAGCAGCCCGGGGACTAACTATGGCTACACCTTC.

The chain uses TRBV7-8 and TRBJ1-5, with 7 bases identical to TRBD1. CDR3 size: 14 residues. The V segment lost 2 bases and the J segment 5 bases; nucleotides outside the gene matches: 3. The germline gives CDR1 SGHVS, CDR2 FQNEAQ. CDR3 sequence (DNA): TGTGCCAGCAGCTTATGGGACAGAGATCAGCCCCAGCATTTT. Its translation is CASSLWDRDQPQHF.

The CDR3 DNA reads as TGTGCCACCAGCAGAGAATGGGGATCTGGAAACACCATATATTTT. This encodes CATSREWGSGNTIYF. The chain links TRBV15 to TRBJ1-3, with D unresolved. In germline, CDR1 is LNHNV, CDR2 YYDKDF (reference sequence). This CDR3 is 15 amino acids long. Trimming left V 0 bases short and J 1 base short, with 7 bases between.